This T cell receptor beta chain originates from a study of blood T cell repertoires in COVID-19. The CDR3 runs to 16 residues. In germline, CDR1 is SGHRS, CDR2 YFSETQ. V dropped 4 bases and J dropped 10; count of bases not matched to a gene: 14. In the original analysis: How many nucleated cells were present was estimated from reference gene primer amplification. Libraries were prepared by immunoSEQ multiplex PCR; TCRdb keeps only in-frame clonotypes and omits some of them. Clonal size and the V and J genes are those of that table, whereas D and trimming came from the DNA. The data show 250,000 to 350,000 clones, roughly 90% seen once.

Sequencing used peripheral blood. The chain joins TRBV5-1 to TRBJ1-6, with 7 positions matching TRBD1. The source is a woman aged 30 to 39 with COVID-19, enrolled during active disease. The CDR3 is CASSATPRQGTSPLHF. For the CDR3, the DNA is TGCGCCAGCAGCGCAACACCCCGACAGGGAACCTCACCCCTCCACTTT.